One and the same sample provided the 18 T cell receptor beta chains below, sequenced in a study of vaccination and CD4 T cells after COVID-19. For these TCRs, the target antigens are not known. Sequencing of DNA taken from cultured CD4+ T cells relied on the Oncomine TCR Beta short-read assay. TCRdb passed the PCR reads through MiXCR, listing each CDR3 protein once. The sample lists under 20,000 distinct CDR3 sequences; around 55% were seen once. Treatment: approximately 9-day PBMC culture with coronavirus spike peptide pools or control peptides (ViraFEST assay). Sequenced material: cultured CD4+ T cells from blood, taken after SARS-CoV-2 vaccination. All receptors derive from a human donor with COVID-19.

The CDR3 is CSARVDSYEQYF. The CDR3 DNA reads as TGCAGTGCCCGGGTTGACTCCTACGAGCAGTACTTC. The chain combines TRBV20-1 with TRBJ2-7, with D unclear. The V end was cut by 6 bases, the J end by 0 bases, with 9 bases between. The CDR3 is made up of 12 amino acids. Germline CDR1 DFQATT, CDR2 SNEGSKA (reference sequence).

The chain employs TRBV5-4 and TRBJ2-5; 9 bases are a match to TRBD2. V was clipped by 3 bases and J by 2 bases; unmatched bases: 5. The CDR3 consists of 15 residues. Germline lookup yields CDR1 SGHNT and CDR2 YYREEE (reference sequence). The CDR3 coding sequence is TGTGCCAGCAGCTACAAGACTAGCGGACAAGAGACCCAGTACTTC. Translated: CASSYKTSGQETQYF.

The gene calls are TRBV7-2 and TRBJ2-2, with 16 bases fitting TRBD2. The CDR3 runs 18 residues. Trimming cost V 7 bases and J 4 bases; bases outside gene matches: 9. Germline V gene sequence: CDR1 SGHTA, CDR2 FQGNSA. This CDR3 reads CASNPGLAGGPGTGELFF. CDR3 bases: TGTGCCAGCAACCCGGGACTAGCGGGGGGGCCTGGCACCGGGGAGCTGTTTTTT.

The chain employs TRBV6-1 and TRBJ2-5; no reliable D call. This CDR3 contains 13 residues. V lost 2 bases and J 9 bases, leaving 13 bases between the germline ends. CDR1 is MNHNS and CDR2 is SASEGT in the germline V gene. CDR3 residues: CASSEINQPAQYF. As DNA, the CDR3 is TGTGCCAGCAGTGAAATCAATCAACCGGCCCAGTACTTC.

The V gene is TRBV12-3 or TRBV12-4, the J gene TRBJ2-1; D gene uncertain. The V and J ends lost 3 bases and 9 bases respectively, with 9 bases between them. The CDR3 runs to 12 residues. CDR3 protein: CASSFLRFEQFF. CDR3 nucleotides: TGTGCCAGCAGTTTTCTGAGATTTGAGCAGTTCTTC.

V usage is TRBV20-1 and J usage is TRBJ2-7; 7 bases are shared with TRBD1. The CDR3 is 11 amino acids. Germline CDR1 and CDR2: DFQATT and SNEGSKA (reference sequence). V was pared by 5 bases and J by 4 bases, with 2 bases of the junction left unmatched. The CDR3 loop is CSAGTEYEQYF. The DNA of the CDR3 is TGCAGTGCTGGGACAGAGTACGAGCAGTACTTC.

The sample holds a few counts of this clonotype. The V call is TRBV6-5, the J call TRBJ1-2; possible D gene TRBD1, 5 bases. Trimming pared 2 bases from V and 8 bases from J, leaving 12 bases between. The CDR3 spans 13 residues. Germline assignment: CDR1 MNHEY and CDR2 SVGAGI. CDR3 sequence: CASSYEGARGYTF. CDR3 sequence (DNA): TGTGCCAGCAGTTACGAAGGGGCGCGAGGCTACACCTTC.

The chain links TRBV10-3 to TRBJ1-2; D gene uncertain. The length of the CDR3 is 14 residues. Germline V gives CDR1 ENHRY, CDR2 SYGVKD. V lost 0 bases to trimming and J lost 0 bases, with 5 bases between them. In DNA, the CDR3 is TGTGCCATCAGTGAGTCATCAGCTAACTATGGCTACACCTTC. This sequence encodes CAISESSANYGYTF.

This rearrangement joins TRBV5-4 to TRBJ1-2; D not certain. The germline CDR1 and CDR2 sequences are SGHNT and YYREEE (reference sequence). The V end lost 0 bases, the J end lost 2 bases, and 8 bases lay between the germline ends. This CDR3 comprises 14 residues. The CDR3 spells CASSLDRNNYGYTF. DNA of the CDR3: TGTGCCAGCAGCTTGGACAGAAACAACTATGGCTACACCTTC.

The chain combines TRBV28 with TRBJ1-2, with a possible D match to TRBD1 (6 bases). The CDR3 contains 12 residues. The ends were cut back, 8 bases at V and 6 bases at J, with 13 bases in the middle. Germline CDR1 reads MDHEN; CDR2 reads SYDVKM. CDR3 nucleotide sequence: TGTGCCAGCCTCACAGGGCTCAATGGCTACACCTTC. Protein sequence: CASLTGLNGYTF.

Only a few counts were recorded for this clonotype. The rearrangement links TRBV24-1 to TRBJ2-3; D perhaps matches TRBD1 (7 bases). CDR1 is KGHDR, CDR2 SFDVKD, per germline. The V end was cut by 4 bases, the J end by 0 bases, with 13 bases between. The CDR3 covers 16 residues. CDR3 in amino acids: CATSDIQGTSTDTQYF. Here the CDR3 DNA reads TGTGCCACCAGTGACATACAGGGGACTAGCACAGATACGCAGTATTTT.

This clonotype was picked up a small number of times. The CDR3 sequence: CAGEGGNRKTEQYF. Written as DNA, the CDR3 is TGTGCCGGGGAGGGTGGAAACAGGAAAACCGAGCAGTACTTC. This chain uses TRBV2 with TRBJ2-7; 7 bases align to TRBD2. Trimming at V came to 11 bases and at J to 6 bases, leaving 16 bases not matched to a gene. CDR3 length equals 14 residues. Per germline, CDR1 SNHLY and CDR2 FYNNEI.

The genes are TRBV12-3 or TRBV12-4 and TRBJ1-1; 7 bases map to TRBD1. Trimming took 7 bases from V and 0 from J; bases not matched to a gene: 5. This CDR3 contains 14 residues. Here the CDR3 reads CASTPDRVNTEAFF. In nucleotides, the CDR3 is TGTGCCAGCACCCCCGACAGGGTGAACACTGAAGCTTTCTTT.

The CDR3 reads CASSLVVNAYEQYF. The CDR3 DNA reads as TGTGCCAGCAGCTTAGTCGTCAATGCCTACGAGCAGTACTTC. This rearrangement joins TRBV11-1 to TRBJ2-7; D gene uncertain. CDR1 and CDR2 from the germline V gene are SGHAT and FQDESV (reference sequence). This CDR3 contains 14 residues. V lost 1 base and J lost 2, with 9 bases in between.

This clonotype was detected once. This chain connects TRBV5-1 to TRBJ2-5; D is ambiguous. CDR3 length equals 14 residues. V dropped 1 base and J dropped 5 bases, with 12 bases sitting between them. Germline V gives CDR1 SGHRS, CDR2 YFSETQ. The CDR3 sequence: CASSLNTLGETQYF. The CDR3 bases are TGCGCCAGCAGCTTGAATACTCTGGGGGAGACCCAGTACTTC.

This chain links TRBV6-1 with TRBJ1-2; 11 nucleotides align to TRBD1. J was trimmed by 4 bases and V by 4 bases; bases with no gene match: 8. The CDR3 contains 16 residues. Per the germline V gene, CDR1 is MNHNS and CDR2 is SASEGT. In DNA form, the CDR3 reads TGTGCCAGCAGTGCCCGGACAGGGGGCGACTTCTATGGCTACACCTTC. It codes for CASSARTGGDFYGYTF.

The chain recombines TRBV12-3 or TRBV12-4 with TRBJ1-1; 9 bases fit TRBD1. Germline trimming cut 1 base from V and 4 bases from J; bases unmatched to any gene: 1. This CDR3 has 14 amino acids. Here the CDR3 DNA reads TGTGCCAGCAGTTTAGGGGACAGGGCCACTGAAGCTTTCTTT. It yields the protein CASSLGDRATEAFF.

By frequency in the sample, this clonotype is large (0.1 to 1%). The chain is built from TRBV15 and TRBJ1-6, with TRBD1 matching 7 bases. CDR3 size: 17 residues. Germline lookup yields CDR1 LNHNV and CDR2 YYDKDF (reference sequence). Trimming took 5 bases from V and 6 from J; bases not matched to a gene: 13. CDR3 bases: TGTGCCACCAGCCAGCTCCAGACAGGGACCCTTAATTCACCCCTCCACTTT. Its protein is CATSQLQTGTLNSPLHF.